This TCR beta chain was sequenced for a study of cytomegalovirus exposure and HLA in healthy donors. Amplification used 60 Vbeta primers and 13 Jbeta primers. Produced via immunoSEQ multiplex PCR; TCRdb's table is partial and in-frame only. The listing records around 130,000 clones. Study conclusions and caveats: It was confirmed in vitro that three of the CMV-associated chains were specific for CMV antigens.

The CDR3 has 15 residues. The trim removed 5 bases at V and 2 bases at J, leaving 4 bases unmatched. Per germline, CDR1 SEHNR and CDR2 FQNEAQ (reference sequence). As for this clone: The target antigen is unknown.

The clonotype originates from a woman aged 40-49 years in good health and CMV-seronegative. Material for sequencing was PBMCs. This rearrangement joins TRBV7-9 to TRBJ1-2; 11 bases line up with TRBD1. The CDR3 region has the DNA TGTGCCAGCAGCACAGGGACAGGGGGGAACTATGGCTACACCTTC. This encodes CASSTGTGGNYGYTF.